The sample holds a few counts of the clone carrying this T cell receptor beta chain. Its antigen is currently unknown. These data originate in a study of cytomegalovirus exposure and HLA in healthy donors. As for the study in general: The same platform was used for the 95 to 150 validation repertoires and the approximately 700 first-cohort repertoires, a later analysis reported.

Only in-frame clones appear in the TCRdb table, and some are missing; sequencing was by immunoSEQ multiplex PCR. Altogether a few hundred thousand clones are present, 80% to 95% being singletons, with the ten largest covering more than 1%. Broader study findings: Listed as cytomegalovirus-associated were roughly 180 TCR beta chains. Most TCR sequences were seen very rarely across donors, but some public TCRs occurred in many.

CDR3 length equals 13 residues. The V and J ends lost 10 bases and 4 bases, in that order; junction bases with no gene match: 9. From germline, CDR1 is MNHEY and CDR2 SMNVEV (reference sequence). The sequencing sample was made of PBMCs. V and J are TRBV27 and TRBJ1-1; TRBD1 aligns across 7 bases. The clonotype was recovered from a woman in her late teens or twenties in good health and CMV-seronegative. The CDR3 region is CATKKGAGTEAFF. DNA of the CDR3: TGTGCCACGAAGAAGGGGGCGGGCACTGAAGCTTTCTTT.